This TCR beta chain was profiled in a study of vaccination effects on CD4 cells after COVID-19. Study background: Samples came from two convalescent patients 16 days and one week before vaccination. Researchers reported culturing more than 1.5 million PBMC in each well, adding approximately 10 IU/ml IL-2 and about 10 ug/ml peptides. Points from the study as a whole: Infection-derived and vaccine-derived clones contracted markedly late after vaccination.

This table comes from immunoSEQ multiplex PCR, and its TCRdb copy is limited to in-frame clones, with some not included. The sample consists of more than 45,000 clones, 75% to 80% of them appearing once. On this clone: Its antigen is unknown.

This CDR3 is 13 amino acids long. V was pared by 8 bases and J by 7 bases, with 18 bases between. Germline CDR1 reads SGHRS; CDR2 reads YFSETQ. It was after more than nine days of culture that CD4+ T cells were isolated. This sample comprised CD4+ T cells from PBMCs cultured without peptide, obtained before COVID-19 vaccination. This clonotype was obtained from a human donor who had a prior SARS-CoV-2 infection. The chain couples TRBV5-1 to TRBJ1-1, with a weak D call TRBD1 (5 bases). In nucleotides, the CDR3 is TGCGCCAGTTCATCGGGGCCAGGATTTGAAGCTTTCTTT. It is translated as CASSSGPGFEAFF.